This T cell receptor (beta chain) appears in the sequencing data of a study of CD8+ T cells in alopecia areata. Study-wide findings and caveats: TCR sharing across patients was less clear than in mice, possibly HLA-related.

Sequencing templates came from extracted RNA that was reverse transcribed into cDNA. Using immunoSEQ multiplex PCR, the repertoire was profiled, and TCRdb retains in-frame clones only, with some absent. The profile shows under 150,000 clones, about 50% of them singletons. Peripheral blood, together with lesional scalp punch biopsies, was collected from alopecia areata patients. A word on this clone: Antigen specificity is unknown.

Germline V gene sequence: CDR1 MGHRA, CDR2 YSYEKL. The CDR3 covers 15 residues. The ends lost 4 bases at V and 5 bases at J; junction bases unmatched: 10. Sequenced material: NKG2D-low CD8+ T cells sorted from blood. The TCR originated in a human donor with alopecia areata. The chain links TRBV4-1 to TRBJ2-7; TRBD1 agrees at 8 bases. DNA of the CDR3: TGCGCCAGCAGCCCCTTCAGGCAGGGGGCGGACGAGCAGTACTTC. It yields the protein CASSPFRQGADEQYF.